In this sample, the clone carrying this T cell receptor beta chain turned up many times. Its target is unknown. This sample is drawn from a study of blood T cells in healthy people across ages. Next came a second PCR, run for about 7 to 12 cycles, which used a sample-barcoded 5' primer along with a J-beta primer mix. TCRdb re-called the 5' RACE reads with MiXCR, one entry per CDR3 protein. The table has 1.5 million to 2 million distinct CDR3 sequences, 28% seen once. V was shortened by 8 bases and J by 2 bases, with 16 bases between the two germline ends. Germline CDR1 reads MDHEN; CDR2 reads SYDVKM. CDR3 length equals 14 residues. Overall study results and limits: Roughly linearly, TCR beta diversity per million T cells fell as age increased.

The V and J genes are TRBV28 and TRBJ2-7; D is possibly TRBD2 (6 bases). The receptor was isolated from a woman aged 25-40 years in good health. Specimen: blood. CDR3: CASGPGTQAYEQYF. The CDR3 nucleotides are TGTGCCAGCGGCCCCGGGACTCAGGCCTACGAGCAGTACTTC.